This TCR beta chain originates from a study of Ad26.COV2.S vaccination and SARS-CoV-2 variants. Treatment described: over 15 received Ad26.COV2.S at low or high dose, single or two shots; roughly five received placebo; per-sample allocation not given. Samples analyzed were those drawn on day 63 after the first vaccine or placebo injection. Boston hosted the donor, who was an adult aged 18-55 years. It was Wuhan-strain SARS-CoV-2 spike that the Ad26 vaccine vector expressed. There are 14 residues in the CDR3. V dropped 4 bases and J dropped 3 bases, with 12 bases sitting between them. Germline loops: CDR1 SEHNR, CDR2 FQNEAQ (reference sequence). Produced via immunoSEQ multiplex PCR; TCRdb's table is partial and in-frame only. Here the sample spans roughly 410,000 clones, 83% being singletons.

The TCR comes from a person aged 18-60 years who received the Ad26.COV2.S COVID-19 vaccine or a placebo. The rearrangement uses TRBV7-9 and TRBJ1-1; possibly TRBD1 for D (6 bases). The material was peripheral blood, obtained in a trial of Ad26.COV2.S vaccine versus placebo. CDR3 amino acids: CASSWDIAHTEAFF. The CDR3 DNA reads as TGTGCCAGCAGCTGGGACATCGCTCACACTGAAGCTTTCTTT.